The 5 T cell receptor beta chains presented below share a single source sample, sequenced in a study of control samples from healthy donors and cancer patients. TCRdb's table, derived via immunoSEQ multiplex PCR, lists solely in-frame clones and lacks some. The sample carries approximately 88,000 clones, just over 90% recorded once. Sequencing was carried out using blood. These receptors were taken from a young woman in good health.

V is TRBV5-1 and J is TRBJ1-4; no clear D. CDR3 length equals 14 residues. Per germline, CDR1 SGHRS and CDR2 YFSETQ. Trimming took off 0 bases at V and 3 bases at J, with 6 bases between the two ends. CDR3 protein: CASSLEAANEKLFF. The CDR3 DNA reads TGCGCCAGCAGCTTGGAGGCAGCTAATGAAAAACTGTTTTTT.

The rearrangement joins TRBV2 to TRBJ1-4, with D possibly TRBD1 on 5 matching bases. This CDR3 region has 14 residues. The germline V gene encodes CDR1 SNHLY and CDR2 FYNNEI. Trimming took off 7 bases at V and 7 bases at J, with 16 bases between the two ends. The CDR3: CASNGLGPREKLFF. DNA for the CDR3: TGTGCCAGCAATGGGTTGGGACCCCGTGAAAAACTGTTTTTT.

Worth noting for this clone: Other nucleotide sequences in the sample specify the same CDR3. The chain has TRBV5-1 and TRBJ2-1; D possibly matches TRBD1 or TRBD2 (5 bases each). Germline V gene lookup returns CDR1 SGHRS and CDR2 YFSETQ. V was trimmed by 5 bases and J by 10 bases, leaving 10 bases between them. The CDR3 runs to 11 residues. The DNA for the CDR3 is TGCGCCAGCAGTCTCCGGGACGAGCAGTTCTTC. The encoded protein is CASSLRDEQFF.

This clone was picked up one time. This chain uses TRBV6-5 with TRBJ2-7, with D tentatively TRBD2 (6 bases). Per germline, CDR1 MNHEY and CDR2 SVGAGI. The V end was cut by 7 bases, the J end by 4 bases, with 20 bases between. The CDR3 extends over 15 amino acids. The chain's CDR3 is CASTTPGTGEYEQYF. CDR3 in DNA: TGTGCCAGCACCACCCCCGGGACGGGAGAATACGAGCAGTACTTC.

The chain is built from TRBV14 and TRBJ1-5; D remains unclear. This CDR3 has 12 amino acids. CDR1 and CDR2 from the germline V gene are SGHDN and FVKESK. V gave up 2 bases and J gave up 7 bases, with 6 bases separating them. The chain's CDR3 is CASSQWGQPQHF. The CDR3 bases are TGTGCCAGCAGCCAATGGGGACAGCCCCAGCATTTT.